This T cell receptor beta chain was identified during a study of cytomegalovirus exposure and HLA in healthy donors. Study-wide background: A later analysis reported the same platform for the 110 or so validation repertoires and the approximately 670 first-cohort repertoires.

Measured with immunoSEQ multiplex PCR; TCRdb has only the in-frame clones, and not every one. The sample gives 150,000 to 200,000 clones, 84% of which show up once; roughly 7% is in the top ten. Per germline, CDR1 SGHTA and CDR2 FQGNSA. CDR3 length: 13 amino acids. The germline V and J ends were trimmed by 6 bases and 4 bases, with 10 bases remaining between them. Study observations and caveats: The classifier reportedly diagnosed cytomegalovirus status with high sensitivity and specificity. The study found most TCR sequences rare, yet found some public TCRs in many donors. Later, an analysis found that TCR clusters from the first cohort tended to co-occur in the 120 validation repertoires.

To note about this clone: The target antigen is unknown.

The genes are TRBV7-2 and TRBJ2-1; D unresolved. This receptor was obtained from a man aged 18 to 35 in good health and CMV-seropositive. Sequenced material: PBMCs. CDR3 DNA: TGTGCCAGCAGTCCCGATAGATACAATGAGCAGTTCTTC. Residues: CASSPDRYNEQFF.